The present T cell receptor beta chain was sequenced within a study of vaccination and CD4 T cells after COVID-19. Study at large: The study drew post-COVID samples a median approximately 100 days after diagnosis (range 35 to 161).

Germline CDR1 is MRHNA and CDR2 is SNTAGT. This CDR3 has 16 residues. Trimming stripped 1 base from V and 4 bases from J, with 16 bases between. Oncomine TCR Beta short-read sequencing was applied to DNA from cultured CD4+ T cells. TCRdb analysed the PCR reads with MiXCR anew, one entry per CDR3 protein. The sample consists of 7,000 to 10,000 distinct CDR3 sequences, roughly 73% of them appearing once. In regard to this clonotype: Its antigen is unknown.

Treatment here: roughly ten-day PBMC culture with coronavirus spike peptide pools or control peptides (ViraFEST assay). Two million PBMCs per well were cultured with approximately 9.8 IU/ml IL-2 and about 10 ug/ml peptide pools. On days 3 and 7, half the medium was swapped for fresh IL-2-containing medium. Sequenced sample: CD4+ T cells from blood, cultured in vitro. The receptor was isolated from a human donor who had recovered from COVID-19. This chain connects TRBV6-4 to TRBJ1-1, with D perhaps matching TRBD1 (5 bases). The CDR3 protein is CASSDFPGSGITEAFF. The CDR3 DNA sequence: TGTGCCAGCAGTGACTTTCCAGGGTCGGGCATCACTGAAGCTTTCTTT.